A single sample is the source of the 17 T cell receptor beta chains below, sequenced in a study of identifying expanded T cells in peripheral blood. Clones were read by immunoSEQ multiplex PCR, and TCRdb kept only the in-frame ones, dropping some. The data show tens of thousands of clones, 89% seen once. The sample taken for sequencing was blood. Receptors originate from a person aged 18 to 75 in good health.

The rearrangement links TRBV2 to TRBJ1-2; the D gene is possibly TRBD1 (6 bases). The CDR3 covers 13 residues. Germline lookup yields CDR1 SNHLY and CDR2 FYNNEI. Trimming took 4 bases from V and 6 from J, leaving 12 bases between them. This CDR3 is CASSGLGGHGYTF. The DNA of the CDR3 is TGTGCCAGCAGTGGTCTTGGGGGCCATGGCTACACCTTC. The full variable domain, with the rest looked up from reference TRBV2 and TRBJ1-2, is EPEVTQTPSHQVTQMGQEVILRCVPISNHLYFYWYRQILGQKVEFLVSFYNNEISEKSEIFDDQFSVERPDGSNFTLKIRSTKLEDSAMYFCASSGLGGHGYTFGSGTRLTVV.

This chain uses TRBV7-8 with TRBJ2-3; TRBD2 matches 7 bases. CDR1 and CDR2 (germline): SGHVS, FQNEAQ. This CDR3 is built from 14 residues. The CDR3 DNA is TGTGCTGTGTCGTTGGGGGGGGTAACAGATACGCAGTATTTT. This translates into CAVSLGGVTDTQYF.

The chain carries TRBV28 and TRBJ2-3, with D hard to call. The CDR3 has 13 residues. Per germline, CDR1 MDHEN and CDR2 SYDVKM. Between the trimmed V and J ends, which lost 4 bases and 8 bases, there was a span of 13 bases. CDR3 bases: TGTGCCAGCAGTTCCCCGACACCGGGTACGCAGTATTTT. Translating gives CASSSPTPGTQYF.

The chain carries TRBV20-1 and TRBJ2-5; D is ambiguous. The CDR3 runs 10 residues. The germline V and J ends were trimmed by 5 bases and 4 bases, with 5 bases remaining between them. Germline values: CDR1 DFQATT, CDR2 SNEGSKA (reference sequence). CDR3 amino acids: CSAAGETQYF. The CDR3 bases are TGCAGTGCTGCCGGAGAGACCCAGTACTTC.

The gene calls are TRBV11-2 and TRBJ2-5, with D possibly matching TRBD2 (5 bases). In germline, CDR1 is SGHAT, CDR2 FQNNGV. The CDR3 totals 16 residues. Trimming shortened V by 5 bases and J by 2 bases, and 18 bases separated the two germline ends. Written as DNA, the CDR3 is TGTGCCAGCAGCCCAGCGAGGGTGGGATTACAAGAGACCCAGTACTTC. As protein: CASSPARVGLQETQYF.

The CDR3 is CASSPTYGSSYEQYF. The CDR3 DNA sequence: TGTGCCAGCAGCCCCACGTATGGAAGCTCCTACGAGCAGTACTTC. The chain recombines TRBV7-2 with TRBJ2-7; D ambiguous. The CDR3 has 15 amino acids. CDR1 is SGHTA and CDR2 is FQGNSA in the germline V gene. Trimming shortened V by 5 bases and J by 0 bases, and 14 bases separated the two germline ends.

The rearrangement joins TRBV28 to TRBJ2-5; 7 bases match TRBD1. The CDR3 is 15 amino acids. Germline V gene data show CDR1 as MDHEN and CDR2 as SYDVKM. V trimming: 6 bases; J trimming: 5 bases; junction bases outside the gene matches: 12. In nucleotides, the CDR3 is TGTGCCAGCAGCCCCTTAACAACAGGGGATGAGACCCAGTACTTC. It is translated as CASSPLTTGDETQYF. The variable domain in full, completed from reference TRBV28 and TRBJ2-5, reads DVKVTQSSRYLVKRTGEKVFLECVQDMDHENMFWYRQDPGLGLRLIYFSYDVKMKEKGDIPEGYSVSREKKERFSLILESASTNQTSMYLCASSPLTTGDETQYFGPGTRLLVL.

This CDR3 reads CASSPPRGLTDTQYF. CDR3 nucleotides: TGTGCCAGCAGTCCCCCCAGAGGGCTCACAGATACGCAGTATTTT. The gene calls are TRBV28 and TRBJ2-3; a possible D gene is TRBD2 (5 bases). Trimming pared 5 bases from V and 2 bases from J, leaving 14 bases between. The CDR3 covers 15 residues. Germline V gene lookup returns CDR1 MDHEN and CDR2 SYDVKM. The whole variable domain, filled in from reference TRBV28 and TRBJ2-3, reads DVKVTQSSRYLVKRTGEKVFLECVQDMDHENMFWYRQDPGLGLRLIYFSYDVKMKEKGDIPEGYSVSREKKERFSLILESASTNQTSMYLCASSPPRGLTDTQYFGPGTRLTVL.

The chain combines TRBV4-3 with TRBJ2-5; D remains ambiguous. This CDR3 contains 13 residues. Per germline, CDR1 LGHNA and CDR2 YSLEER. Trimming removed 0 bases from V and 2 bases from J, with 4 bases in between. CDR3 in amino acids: CASSQEGQETQYF. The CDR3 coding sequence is TGCGCCAGCAGCCAAGAGGGTCAAGAGACCCAGTACTTC.

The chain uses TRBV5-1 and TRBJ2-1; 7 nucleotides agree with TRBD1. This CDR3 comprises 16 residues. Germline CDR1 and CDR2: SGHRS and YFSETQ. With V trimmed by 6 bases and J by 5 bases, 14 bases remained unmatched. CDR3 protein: CASTEIPGQFNNEQFF. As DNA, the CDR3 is TGCGCCAGCACCGAAATTCCGGGACAGTTTAACAATGAGCAGTTCTTC.

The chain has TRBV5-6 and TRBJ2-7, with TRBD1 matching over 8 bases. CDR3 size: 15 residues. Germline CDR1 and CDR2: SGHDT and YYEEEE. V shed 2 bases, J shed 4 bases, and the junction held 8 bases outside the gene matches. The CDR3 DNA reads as TGTGCCAGCAGCTTAAGCCCCGACAGGGGTTACGAGCAGTACTTC. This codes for CASSLSPDRGYEQYF. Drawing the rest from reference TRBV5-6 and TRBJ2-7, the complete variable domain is DAGVTQSPTHLIKTRGQQVTLRCSPKSGHDTVSWYQQALGQGPQFIFQYYEEEERQRGNFPDRFSGHQFPNYSSELNVNALLLGDSALYLCASSLSPDRGYEQYFGPGTRLTVT.

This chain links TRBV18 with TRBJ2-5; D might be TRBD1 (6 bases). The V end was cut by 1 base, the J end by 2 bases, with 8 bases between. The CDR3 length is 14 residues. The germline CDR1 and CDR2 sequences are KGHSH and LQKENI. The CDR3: CASSPLDRQETQYF. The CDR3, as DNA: TGTGCCAGCTCACCACTGGACAGACAAGAGACCCAGTACTTC. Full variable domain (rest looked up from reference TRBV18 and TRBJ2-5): NAGVMQNPRHLVRRRGQEARLRCSPMKGHSHVYWYRQLPEEGLKFMVYLQKENIIDESGMPKERFSAEFPKEGPSILRIQQVVRGDSAAYFCASSPLDRQETQYFGPGTRLLVL.

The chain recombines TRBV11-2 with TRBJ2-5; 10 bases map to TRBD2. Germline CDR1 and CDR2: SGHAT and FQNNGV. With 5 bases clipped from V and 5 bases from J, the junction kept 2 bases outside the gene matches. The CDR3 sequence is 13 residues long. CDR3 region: CASSRAGGETQYF. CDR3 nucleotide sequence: TGTGCCAGCAGCCGAGCGGGAGGGGAGACCCAGTACTTC.

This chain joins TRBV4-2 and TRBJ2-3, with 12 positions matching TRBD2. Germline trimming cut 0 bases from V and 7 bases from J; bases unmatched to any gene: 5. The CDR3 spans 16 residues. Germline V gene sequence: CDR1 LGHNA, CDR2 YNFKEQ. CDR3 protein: CASSQEQTSGRYTQYF. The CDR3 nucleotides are TGTGCCAGCAGCCAAGAGCAAACTAGCGGGAGGTATACGCAGTATTTT.

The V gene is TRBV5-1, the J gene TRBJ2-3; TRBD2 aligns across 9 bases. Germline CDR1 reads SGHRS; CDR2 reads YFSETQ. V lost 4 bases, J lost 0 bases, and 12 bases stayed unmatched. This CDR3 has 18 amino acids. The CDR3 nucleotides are TGCGCCAGCAGCGGCGCCCCGGGTCTAGCGGGGAGCACAGATACGCAGTATTTT. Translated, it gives CASSGAPGLAGSTDTQYF.

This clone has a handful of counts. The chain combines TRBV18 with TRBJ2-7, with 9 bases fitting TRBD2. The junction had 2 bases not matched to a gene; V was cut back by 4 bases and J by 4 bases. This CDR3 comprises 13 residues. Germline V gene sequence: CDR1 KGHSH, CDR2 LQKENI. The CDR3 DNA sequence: TGTGCCAGCTCACAGCGGGAGGTTTACGAGCAGTACTTC. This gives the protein CASSQREVYEQYF.

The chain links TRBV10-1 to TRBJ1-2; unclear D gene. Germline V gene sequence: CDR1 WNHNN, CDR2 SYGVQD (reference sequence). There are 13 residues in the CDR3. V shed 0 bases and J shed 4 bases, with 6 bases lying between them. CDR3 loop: CASSESPLYGYTF. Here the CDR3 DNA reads TGCGCCAGCAGTGAGTCTCCCCTCTATGGCTACACCTTC.